This is a list of T cell receptor beta chains from one sample in a study of cytomegalovirus exposure and HLA in healthy donors. The table came from immunoSEQ multiplex PCR; TCRdb's copy has only in-frame clones and leaves some out. The repertoire consists of tens of thousands of clones, with 78% occurring once and the leading ten covering more than 7.5%. What was sequenced was PBMCs. These receptors were taken from a man between 35 and 55 years old in good health and CMV-seronegative. CDR3s include the opening cysteine and the closing phenylalanine or tryptophan. Each record gives: J gene, CDR3 length, clone size, D gene, V gene, CDR3 protein, CDR3 DNA. D genes are given only for firm matches. Clone size is stated in some rows and not others, as once, few, many or a class when expanded.

TRBJ2-5 | 14 | - | - | TRBV5-1 | CASSPQGSQETQYF | TGCGCCAGCAGCCCCCAGGGCTCCCAAGAGACCCAGTACTTC
TRBJ1-1 | 14 | - | - | TRBV2 | CASSVPVSYTEAFF | TGTGCCAGCAGTGTCCCGGTTTCGTATACTGAAGCTTTCTTT
TRBJ2-1 | 14 | - | TRBD2 | TRBV2 | CASRVGLVQDEQFF | TGTGCCAGCAGAGTCGGACTAGTACAGGATGAGCAGTTCTTC
TRBJ2-7 | 18 | once | TRBD2 | TRBV19 | CASSIDLPRTSGTYEQYF | TGTGCCAGTAGTATAGATCTTCCCCGGACTAGCGGTACCTACGAGCAGTACTTC
TRBJ2-3 | 16 | - | TRBD2 | TRBV7-2 | CASSSEGLAGADTQYF | TGTGCCAGCAGCTCGGAGGGACTAGCGGGAGCAGATACGCAGTATTTT
TRBJ2-7 | 15 | - | - | TRBV10-2 | CASTPMAGNSYEQYF | TGCGCCAGCACCCCGATGGCGGGGAACTCCTACGAGCAGTACTTC
TRBJ2-3 | 16 | - | - | TRBV2 | CATPAAGWTSTDTQYF | TGTGCCACTCCGGCCGCAGGCTGGACTAGCACAGATACGCAGTATTTT
TRBJ2-7 | 14 | - | - | TRBV7-6 | CASSLEQGGFEQYF | TGTGCCAGCAGCTTAGAACAGGGTGGTTTCGAGCAGTACTTC
TRBJ2-2 | 14 | - | TRBD2 | TRBV11-3 | CASRGAGGTGELFF | TGTGCCAGCAGGGGAGCGGGAGGAACCGGGGAGCTGTTTTTT
TRBJ2-5 | 13 | - | - | TRBV19 | CASRGDRQETQYF | TGTGCCTCCCGGGGAGACAGGCAAGAGACCCAGTACTTC
TRBJ1-1 | 15 | few | - | TRBV6-6 | CASSYSRGGNTEAFF | TGTGCCAGCAGTTACTCGAGAGGCGGGAACACTGAAGCTTTCTTT
TRBJ2-5 | 15 | - | - | TRBV11-2 | CASSPTAGLLRAQYF | TGTGCCAGCAGCCCCACGGCAGGGCTGCTCAGGGCCCAGTACTTC
TRBJ1-6 | 18 | - | TRBD1 | TRBV5-1 | CASRPTGTGALGDSPLHF | TGCGCCAGCAGACCCACCGGGACAGGGGCTCTTGGCGATTCACCCCTCCACTTT
TRBJ2-1 | 15 | - | TRBD2 | TRBV7-2 | CASSAGLAGAYEQFF | TGTGCCAGCAGCGCCGGACTAGCGGGAGCGTATGAGCAGTTCTTC
TRBJ1-5 | 16 | - | - | TRBV6-6 | CASSYSGQHSNQPQHF | TGTGCCAGCAGTTACTCCGGACAACATAGCAATCAGCCCCAGCATTTT
TRBJ2-5 | 14 | - | TRBD1 | TRBV2 | CASNGQGREETQYF | TGTGCCAGCAACGGACAGGGGAGGGAGGAGACCCAGTACTTC
TRBJ1-1 | 13 | - | - | TRBV27 | CASSPRGAGVAFF | TGTGCCAGCAGCCCCCGGGGGGCAGGGGTAGCTTTCTTT
TRBJ1-5 | 17 | once | TRBD1 | TRBV6-4 | CASSDSGTVGSNQPQHF | TGTGCCAGCAGTGACTCCGGGACAGTGGGGAGCAATCAGCCCCAGCATTTT
TRBJ2-7 | 15 | - | TRBD1 | TRBV11-2 | CASSLGTGGGYEQYF | TGTGCCAGCAGCCTAGGGACAGGGGGCGGGTACGAGCAGTACTTC
TRBJ1-4 | 15 | - | - | TRBV2 | CASRGAGAANEKLFF | TGTGCCAGCAGGGGGGCAGGCGCGGCTAATGAAAAACTGTTTTTT
TRBJ1-1 | 15 | - | - | TRBV18 | CASSPLRDTNTEAFF | TGTGCCAGCTCACCTCTCCGGGACACAAACACTGAAGCTTTCTTT
TRBJ1-1 | 14 | once | TRBD1 | TRBV18 | CASSRTGLDTEAFF | TGTGCCAGCTCCCGGACAGGTTTAGACACTGAAGCTTTCTTT
TRBJ1-6 | 15 | - | TRBD1 | TRBV15 | CATSSWAGGNSPLHF | TGTGCCACCAGCAGTTGGGCAGGGGGCAATTCACCCCTCCACTTT
TRBJ1-1 | 15 | - | - | TRBV7-2 | CASSPGEIRSAEAFF | TGTGCCAGCAGCCCAGGGGAGATAAGATCGGCTGAAGCTTTCTTT
TRBJ2-2 | 15 | - | - | TRBV5-1 | CASGAGGTNTGELFF | TGCGCCAGCGGAGCTGGCGGGACGAACACCGGGGAGCTGTTTTTT
TRBJ1-6 | 14 | - | TRBD1 | TRBV6-5 | CASSWTGENSPLHF | TGTGCCAGCAGTTGGACAGGGGAGAATTCACCCCTCCACTTT
TRBJ1-2 | 15 | - | TRBD1 | TRBV5-4 | CASSLLDREVLGYTF | TGTGCCAGCAGCTTGCTTGACAGGGAGGTTTTGGGCTACACCTTC
TRBJ2-3 | 17 | - | - | TRBV7-2 | CASSLTGVAASTDTQYF | TGTGCCAGCAGCTTAACGGGGGTAGCGGCCAGCACAGATACGCAGTATTTT
TRBJ1-2 | 14 | - | - | TRBV5-8 | CASSLGNKNYGYTF | TGTGCCAGCAGCTTGGGTAACAAGAACTATGGCTACACCTTC
TRBJ2-3 | 18 | - | TRBD2 | TRBV5-5 | CASSAQGLAGGGGDTQYF | TGTGCCAGCAGCGCCCAGGGACTAGCGGGAGGAGGGGGAGATACGCAGTATTTT
TRBJ2-5 | 19 | - | - | TRBV2 | CASSEGGVASHNFQETQYF | TGTGCCAGCAGTGAAGGGGGGGTTGCTAGCCACAACTTCCAAGAGACCCAGTACTTC
TRBJ2-7 | 19 | - | TRBD2 | TRBV13 | CASSSSGTSGPAGDYEQYF | TGTGCCAGCAGCTCCTCCGGGACTAGCGGGCCGGCGGGGGACTACGAGCAGTACTTC